The 9 T cell receptor beta chains reported below all come from one sample, sequenced in a study of breast tumors, draining lymph nodes, adjacent tissues. Axillary draining lymph nodes of breast cancer patients supplied the node samples. Via MiXCR, TCRdb re-called the multiplex PCR reads, giving one row per CDR3 protein. The sample carries roughly 120,000 distinct CDR3 sequences, just under 20% recorded once. Specimen: axillary lymph node tissue. These receptor sequences come from a female donor with breast cancer. Some clones in this sample may be carry-over from other donors' samples.

In its sample, this clonotype was seen many times. The V and J genes are TRBV18 and TRBJ2-7; 8 positions match TRBD1. Per the germline V gene, CDR1 is KGHSH and CDR2 is LQKENI. CDR3 length equals 16 residues. The J segment lost 3 bases and the V segment lost 2 bases, leaving 9 bases of the junction unmatched. The DNA for the CDR3 is TGTGCCAGCTCACCAGAAGACAGGGGAATTAACTACGAGCAGTACTTC. Amino acid sequence: CASSPEDRGINYEQYF.

This clonotype showed up many times. V is TRBV2 and J is TRBJ1-5; the D is unclear. Trimming left V 1 base short and J 5 bases short, with 18 bases between. Germline V gene data show CDR1 as SNHLY and CDR2 as FYNNEI. The CDR3 consists of 17 residues. CDR3 sequence reads: CASSEDVGSDMYQPQHF. CDR3 coding DNA: TGTGCCAGCAGTGAAGATGTAGGCAGCGACATGTATCAGCCCCAGCATTTT.

As for this clonotype: A much larger clone lies one base from this, so it may be a read error. This rearrangement joins TRBV5-1 to TRBJ2-2, with D tentatively TRBD1 (5 bases). This CDR3 has 15 residues. V was pared by 4 bases and J by 6 bases, with 16 bases between. Looked up from germline, CDR1 is SGHRS and CDR2 is YFSETQ. The CDR3 loop is CASSPFQGGAGELFF. In nucleotides, the CDR3 is TGCGCCAGCAGCCCTTTTCAGGGTGGCGCCGGGGAGCTGTTTTTT.

The V gene is TRBV7-3, the J gene TRBJ1-5; no definite D call. The CDR3 totals 13 residues. CDR1 is SGHTA and CDR2 is FQGTGA in the germline V gene. The ends were cut back, 3 bases at V and 3 bases at J, with 6 bases in the middle. Here the CDR3 DNA reads TGTGCCAGCAGCTTGGCAGCCAATCAGCCCCAGCATTTT. Protein sequence: CASSLAANQPQHF.

The table lists this clonotype with a few counts. The CDR3 does not close with the conserved phenylalanine or tryptophan, likely indicating a read error. The chain is built from TRBV18 and TRBJ1-6; D is possibly TRBD1 (6 bases). The CDR3 spans 14 residues. The germline CDR1 and CDR2 sequences are KGHSH and LQKENI. Between the trimmed V and J ends, which lost 2 bases and 10 bases, there was a span of 12 bases. The CDR3 region is CASSPKTGSSPLHS. Here the CDR3 DNA reads TGTGCCAGCTCACCAAAGACAGGTTCATCACCCCTCCACTCT.

This clonotype was counted many times. The chain employs TRBV7-9 and TRBJ2-3; D tentatively fits TRBD1 or TRBD2 (6 bases each). Trimming cost V 2 bases and J 3 bases, with 18 bases left between them. CDR3 size: 17 residues. Germline V gene data show CDR1 as SEHNR and CDR2 as FQNEAQ (reference sequence). CDR3 sequence (DNA): TGTGCCAGCAGCTTATGGGCCCGGCGAGGGGGGACAGATACGCAGTATTTT. Its translation is CASSLWARRGGTDTQYF.

There are many counts of this clonotype. The chain employs TRBV6-6 and TRBJ2-1; TRBD2 agrees at 8 bases. In germline, CDR1 is MNHNY, CDR2 SVGAGI (reference sequence). This CDR3 is built from 16 residues. With V trimmed by 0 bases and J by 8 bases, 9 bases remained unmatched. CDR3 in amino acids: CASSYSRSGLGDEQFF. CDR3 nucleotide sequence: TGTGCCAGCAGTTACTCGCGCTCGGGACTAGGAGATGAGCAGTTCTTC.

This clonotype was recorded at least ten times. The CDR3 DNA follows: TGCAGTGCAGCCGGGCCTTTAACCTACGAGCAGTACTTC. This sequence encodes CSAAGPLTYEQYF. The chain carries TRBV20-1 and TRBJ2-7; D is uncertain. Per germline, CDR1 DFQATT and CDR2 SNEGSKA (reference sequence). Trimming stripped 6 bases from V and 2 bases from J, with 14 bases between. The CDR3 loop spans 13 amino acids.

On this clonotype: A much larger clonotype is one base distant, so this may be a read error. This CDR3 fails to terminate in the conserved phenylalanine or tryptophan, so it likely reflects a read error. The chain uses TRBV7-6 and TRBJ2-5; no clear D gene. Trimming stripped 1 base from V and 0 bases from J, with 12 bases between. CDR1 and CDR2 (germline): SGHVS, FNYEAQ. There are 16 residues in the CDR3. CDR3 in DNA: TGTGCCAGCAGCTTAGAGGTAGCCGGGTACCAAGAGACCCAGTACCTC. It specifies CASSLEVAGYQETQYL.